These 9 T cell receptor beta chains share one sample of origin, sequenced in a study of shared clonotypes between healthy human individuals. The repertoire was sequenced with immunoSEQ multiplex PCR; TCRdb's copy has only in-frame clones and lacks some. The sample comprises millions of clones, around 95% of which are singletons, and 0.1% to 0.15% rests with the top ten. The sample taken for sequencing was naive CD4+ T cells sorted from blood. The subset denotes: CD45RA+ positively selected. Every receptor here comes from a man between 18 and 35 years old in good health.

The chain joins TRBV30 to TRBJ1-6, with TRBD1 matching 9 bases. V shed 3 bases, J shed 9 bases, and the junction held 3 bases outside the gene matches. This CDR3 contains 13 residues. Germline loops: CDR1 GTSNPN, CDR2 SVGIG (reference sequence). DNA of the CDR3: TGTGCCTGGAGGACAGGGGGTGGTTCACCCCTCCACTTT. Protein: CAWRTGGGSPLHF. Looking up the rest from reference TRBV30 and TRBJ1-6 gives the full variable domain: SQTIHQWPATLVQPVGSPLSLECTVEGTSNPNLYWYRQAAGRGLQLLFYSVGIGQISSEVPQNLSASRPQDRQFILSSKKLLLSDSGFYLCAWRTGGGSPLHFGNGTRLTVT.

The chain recombines TRBV27 with TRBJ2-7; perhaps TRBD1 as D (8 bases). The CDR3 extends over 15 amino acids. CDR1 is MNHEY and CDR2 is SMNVEV in the germline V gene (reference sequence). V lost 4 bases and J lost 2, with 15 bases in between. Here the CDR3 DNA reads TGTGCCAGCAGTTATACAGGGGGGGGCACCTACGAGCAGTACTTC. Amino acid sequence: CASSYTGGGTYEQYF.

This chain links TRBV18 with TRBJ1-2; no reliable D call. CDR1 is KGHSH and CDR2 is LQKENI in the germline V gene. The CDR3 length is 13 residues. The germline V and J ends were trimmed by 0 bases and 3 bases, with 5 bases remaining between them. Written as DNA, the CDR3 is TGTGCCAGCTCACCACCTAAGTACTATGGCTACACCTTC. It specifies CASSPPKYYGYTF.

The chain is built from TRBV5-1 and TRBJ1-4; no firm D call. This CDR3 is 15 amino acids long. V lost 4 bases to trimming and J lost 0 bases, with 10 bases between them. The germline V gene has CDR1 SGHRS and CDR2 YFSETQ. The CDR3 nucleotides read TGCGCCAGCAGCGAAAATGTGGCAACTAATGAAAAACTGTTTTTT. Its protein is CASSENVATNEKLFF.

The CDR3, as DNA: TGCGCCAGCAGCCAAGCCCCCGGTGTAGCGGGGCAAGAGACCCAGTACTTC. Protein: CASSQAPGVAGQETQYF. This chain uses TRBV4-3 with TRBJ2-5; TRBD2 matches 8 bases. CDR1 is LGHNA and CDR2 is YSLEER in the germline V gene. After removal of 1 base from V and 2 bases from J, the junction contained 9 bases not matched to a gene. This CDR3 contains 17 residues.

The V gene is TRBV6-5, the J gene TRBJ2-1; D remains ambiguous. Per germline, CDR1 MNHEY and CDR2 SVGAGI. CDR3 length: 13 amino acids. V lost 4 bases and J 6 bases, leaving 10 bases between the germline ends. CDR3 amino acids: CASSWGWGNEQFF. The DNA for the CDR3 is TGTGCCAGCAGTTGGGGTTGGGGCAATGAGCAGTTCTTC.

J is TRBJ2-1 and V is TRBV30, with 12 bases lining up with TRBD2. The V and J ends lost 0 bases and 2 bases, in that order; junction bases with no gene match: 5. CDR3 length equals 17 residues. Germline CDR1 is GTSNPN and CDR2 is SVGIG (reference sequence). CDR3 in DNA: TGTGCCTGGAGTGTAGCCCGGACTAGCGGGGCCTACAATGAGCAGTTCTTC. Its translation: CAWSVARTSGAYNEQFF.

V usage is TRBV7-2 and J usage is TRBJ2-5, with a weak D call TRBD1 (6 bases). In germline, CDR1 is SGHTA, CDR2 FQGNSA. Trimming removed 5 bases at V and 4 bases at J, with 23 bases between. The CDR3 has 17 amino acids. The CDR3 is CASSPPALGARGETQYF. In DNA, the CDR3 is TGTGCCAGCAGCCCCCCCGCGTTGGGGGCGCGAGGAGAGACCCAGTACTTC.

The chain uses TRBV7-3 and TRBJ2-2; D ambiguous. Germline V gene sequence: CDR1 SGHTA, CDR2 FQGTGA. Between the trimmed V and J ends, which lost 5 bases and 1 base, there was a span of 14 bases. This CDR3 has 16 residues. CDR3: CASSPMITWNTGELFF. For the CDR3, the DNA is TGTGCCAGCAGCCCAATGATAACGTGGAACACCGGGGAGCTGTTTTTT.